Listed below are T cell receptor beta chains from one sample, sequenced in a study of vaccination and CD4 T cells after COVID-19. TCRdb re-called the PCR reads through MiXCR, storing one row per CDR3 protein. Altogether roughly 14,000 distinct CDR3 sequences are present, around 60% being singletons, with the ten largest covering approximately 19%. What these receptors recognize is not known. Sequenced material: CD4+ T cells from blood, cultured in vitro. The receptors come from a human donor who had recovered from COVID-19. The CDR3 runs from the conserved cysteine through the conserved F or W. A D gene is named only where the DNA matches it firmly. Only some rows state a clone size, as once, few, many or a class for expanded clones.

size	D	V	J	CDR3	DNA
few	.	TRBV30	TRBJ1-2	CAWSRTRGYTF	TGTGCCTGGTCTCGGACTCGGGGCTACACCTTC
.	.	TRBV7-8	TRBJ2-7	CASSFDYHYEQYF	TGTGCCAGCAGCTTCGACTACCACTACGAGCAGTACTTC
.	TRBD2	TRBV10-3	TRBJ2-4	CAISEAGVGNIQYF	TGTGCCATCAGTGAAGCGGGAGTAGGTAACATTCAGTACTTC
few	TRBD1	TRBV6-1	TRBJ1-6	CASSPGQGVSPLHF	TGTGCCAGCAGTCCCGGACAGGGGGTTTCACCCCTCCACTTT
.	.	TRBV10-3	TRBJ2-2	CAVTGIQNTGELFF	TGTGCCGTAACAGGGATCCAGAACACCGGGGAGCTGTTTTTT
once	.	TRBV14	TRBJ2-5	CASSQVVGETQYF	TGTGCCAGCAGCCAAGTAGTTGGAGAGACCCAGTACTTC
.	.	TRBV11-3	TRBJ1-2	CASSLGPDYGYTF	TGTGCCAGCAGCTTGGGACCGGACTATGGCTACACCTTC
.	.	TRBV20-1	TRBJ1-4	CSARDWSGSEKLFF	TGCAGTGCTAGAGATTGGTCAGGAAGTGAAAAACTGTTTTTT
.	.	TRBV6-1	TRBJ2-3	CASSPTFTDTQYF	TGTGCCAGCAGCCCGACATTCACAGATACGCAGTATTTT
.	TRBD2	TRBV7-9	TRBJ2-5	CASSSTSGKETQYF	TGTGCCAGCAGCTCTACTAGCGGCAAAGAGACCCAGTACTTC
.	TRBD1	TRBV6-1	TRBJ1-5	CASTADRASNQPQHF	TGTGCCAGCACTGCAGACAGGGCTAGCAATCAGCCCCAGCATTTT
once	.	TRBV6-1	TRBJ1-1	CASRASEAFF	TGTGCCAGCAGGGCCTCAGAAGCTTTCTTT
once	.	TRBV19	TRBJ2-7	CASSIGGEPYEQYF	TGTGCCAGTAGTATAGGGGGCGAGCCCTACGAGCAGTACTTC
few	TRBD1	TRBV20-1	TRBJ1-1	CSASQGGLERDTEAFF	TGCAGTGCTTCACAGGGGGGCTTGGAACGGGACACTGAAGCTTTCTTT
medium-sized	.	TRBV3-1	TRBJ2-4	CASSQDKGHIQYF	TGTGCCAGCAGCCAAGATAAGGGTCACATTCAGTACTTC
few	.	TRBV15	TRBJ2-7	CATSRPGQLREQYF	TGTGCCACCAGCCGCCCGGGACAACTGCGCGAGCAGTACTTC
few	.	TRBV19	TRBJ1-5	CASSTGWEPQHF	TGTGCCAGTAGCACAGGCTGGGAGCCCCAGCATTTT
.	TRBD1	TRBV28	TRBJ2-7	CASSLDRGKPTYEQYF	TGTGCCAGCAGCCTAGACAGGGGGAAACCCACTTACGAGCAGTACTTC
few	.	TRBV6-1	TRBJ1-3	CASSEVSAGNTIYF	TGTGCCAGCAGTGAAGTGTCAGCTGGAAACACCATATATTTT
.	.	TRBV20-1	TRBJ1-2	CSARDLREGYTF	TGCAGTGCTAGAGATCTTAGGGAAGGCTACACCTTC
.	TRBD1	TRBV27	TRBJ1-5	CASRPTGVSNQPQHF	TGTGCCAGCAGGCCTACAGGGGTTAGCAATCAGCCCCAGCATTTT
.	TRBD1	TRBV5-3	TRBJ1-1	CARSFGTGGASTEAFF	TGTGCCAGAAGCTTTGGGACAGGGGGCGCTTCCACTGAAGCTTTCTTT
.	TRBD2	TRBV6-7	TRBJ2-7	CASSNGGTSVEQYF	TGTGCCAGCAGCAACGGAGGGACTAGCGTCGAGCAGTACTTC